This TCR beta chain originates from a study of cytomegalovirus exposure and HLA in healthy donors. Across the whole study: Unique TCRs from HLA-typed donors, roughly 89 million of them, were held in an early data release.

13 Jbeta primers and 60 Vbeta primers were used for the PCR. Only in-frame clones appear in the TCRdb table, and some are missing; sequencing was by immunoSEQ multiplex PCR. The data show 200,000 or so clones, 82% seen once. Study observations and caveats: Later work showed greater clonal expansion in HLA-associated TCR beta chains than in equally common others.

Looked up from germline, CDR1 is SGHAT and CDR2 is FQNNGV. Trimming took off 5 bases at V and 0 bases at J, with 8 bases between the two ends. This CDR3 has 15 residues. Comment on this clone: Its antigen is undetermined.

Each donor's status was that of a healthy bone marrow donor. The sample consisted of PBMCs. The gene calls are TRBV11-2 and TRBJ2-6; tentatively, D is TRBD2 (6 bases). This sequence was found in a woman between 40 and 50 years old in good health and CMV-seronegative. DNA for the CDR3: TGTGCCAGCAGCGGAGGGGTCTCTGGGGCCAACGTCCTGACTTTC. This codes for CASSGGVSGANVLTF.